This entry concerns a single TCR beta chain. Trimming cost V 0 bases and J 2 bases, with 7 bases left between them. The V gene's germline CDR1 is MNHEY and CDR2 SMNVEV (reference sequence). This CDR3 has 14 amino acids. Profiling relied on immunoSEQ multiplex PCR, and the TCRdb table lists in-frame clones only, not all of them. The repertoire holds approximately 200,000 clones, with about 84% as singletons. This specimen comes from a study of blood T cell repertoires in COVID-19. Study details: Sites in the United States, Italy and Spain provided acute and convalescent COVID-19 samples.

Material: PBMCs or T cells enriched from blood (not recorded which). The clonotype originates from a young woman who had recovered from COVID-19. V gene TRBV27 combines with J gene TRBJ2-5; possible D gene TRBD1, 6 bases. CDR3 sequence: CASSLSGQQETQYF. As DNA, the CDR3 is TGTGCCAGCAGTTTATCAGGACAGCAAGAGACCCAGTACTTC.